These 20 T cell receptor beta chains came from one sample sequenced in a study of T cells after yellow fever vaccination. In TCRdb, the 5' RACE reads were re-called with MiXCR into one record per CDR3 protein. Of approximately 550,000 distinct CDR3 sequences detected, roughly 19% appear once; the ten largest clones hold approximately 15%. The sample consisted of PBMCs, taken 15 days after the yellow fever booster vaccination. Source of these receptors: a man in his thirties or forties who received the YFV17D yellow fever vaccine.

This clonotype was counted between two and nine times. CDR3 in DNA: TGTGCCAGCAGTCAAGGACAGGGGGCTTCCTACGAGCAGTACTTC. It translates to CASSQGQGASYEQYF. The chain has TRBV27 and TRBJ2-7; TRBD1 aligns across 11 bases. Germline values: CDR1 MNHEY, CDR2 SMNVEV (reference sequence). The ends lost 5 bases at V and 1 base at J; junction bases unmatched: 4. The CDR3 contains 15 residues.

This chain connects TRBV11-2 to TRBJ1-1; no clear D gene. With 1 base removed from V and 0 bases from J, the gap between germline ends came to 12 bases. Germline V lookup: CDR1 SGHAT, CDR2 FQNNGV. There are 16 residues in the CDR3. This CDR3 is CASSLVPHRVNTEAFF. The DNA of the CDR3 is TGTGCCAGCAGCTTAGTTCCCCACCGAGTGAACACTGAAGCTTTCTTT.

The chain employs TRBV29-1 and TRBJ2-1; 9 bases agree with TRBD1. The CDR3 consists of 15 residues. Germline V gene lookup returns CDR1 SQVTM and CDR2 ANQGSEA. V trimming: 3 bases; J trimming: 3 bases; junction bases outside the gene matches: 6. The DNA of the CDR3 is TGCAGCGTTGATGCCGGGACAGGGAACTACAATGAGCAGTTCTTC. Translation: CSVDAGTGNYNEQFF.

The CDR3 nucleotides read TGCAGTGCTAGAGATTCCAGAGTAGCGGGAGGTGGCGAGACCCAGTACTTC. Translated, it gives CSARDSRVAGGGETQYF. The rearrangement links TRBV20-1 to TRBJ2-5; 10 bases are a match to TRBD2. Trimming cost V 0 bases and J 5 bases; bases outside gene matches: 12. CDR1 DFQATT and CDR2 SNEGSKA come from the germline V gene (reference sequence). This CDR3 spans 17 amino acids.

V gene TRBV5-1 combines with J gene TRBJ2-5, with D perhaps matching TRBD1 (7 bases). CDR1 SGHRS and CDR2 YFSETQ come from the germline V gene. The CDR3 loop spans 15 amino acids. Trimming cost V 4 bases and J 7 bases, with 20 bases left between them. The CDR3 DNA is TGCGCCAGCAGCACAGGGGACTCAAGGACGGTGACCCAGTACTTC. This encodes CASSTGDSRTVTQYF.

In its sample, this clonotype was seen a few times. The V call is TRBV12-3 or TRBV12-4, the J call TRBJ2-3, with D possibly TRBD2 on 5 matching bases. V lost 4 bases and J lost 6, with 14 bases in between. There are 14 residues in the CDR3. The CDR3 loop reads CASSSRGLADTQYF. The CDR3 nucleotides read TGTGCCAGCAGTTCCCGGGGTTTGGCGGATACGCAGTATTTT.

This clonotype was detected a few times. DNA of the CDR3: TGTGCCAGCAGTTTGACCCGGGACAAGCGATACTATGGCTACACCTTC. The encoded protein is CASSLTRDKRYYGYTF. This sequence joins TRBV6-2 or TRBV6-3 and TRBJ1-2; TRBD1 is a possible D gene (6 bases). Germline loops: CDR1 MNHEY, CDR2 SVGEGT. The CDR3 runs to 16 residues. Between the trimmed V and J ends, which lost 4 bases and 3 bases, there was a span of 18 bases.

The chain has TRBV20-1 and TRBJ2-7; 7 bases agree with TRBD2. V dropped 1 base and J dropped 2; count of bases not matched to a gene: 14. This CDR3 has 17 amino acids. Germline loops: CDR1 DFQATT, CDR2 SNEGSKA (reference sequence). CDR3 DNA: TGCAGTGCTAGAGGCCTCGGGTTTTCTAGCGGTGCCTACGAGCAGTACTTC. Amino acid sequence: CSARGLGFSSGAYEQYF.

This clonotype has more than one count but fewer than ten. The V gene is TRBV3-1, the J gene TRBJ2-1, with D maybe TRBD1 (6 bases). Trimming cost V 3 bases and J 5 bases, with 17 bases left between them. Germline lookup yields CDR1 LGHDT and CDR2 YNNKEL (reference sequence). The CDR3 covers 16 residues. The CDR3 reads CASSQTFRTANNEQFF. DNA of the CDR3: TGTGCCAGCAGCCAGACCTTTCGGACAGCTAACAATGAGCAGTTCTTC.

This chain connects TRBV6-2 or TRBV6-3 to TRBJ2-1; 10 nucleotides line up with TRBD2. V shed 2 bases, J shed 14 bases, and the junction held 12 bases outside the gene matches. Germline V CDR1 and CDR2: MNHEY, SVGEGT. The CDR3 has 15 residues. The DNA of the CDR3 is TGTGCCAGCAGTTACGGGACTAGCGAAACAGATGGAAAGTTCTTC. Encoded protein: CASSYGTSETDGKFF.

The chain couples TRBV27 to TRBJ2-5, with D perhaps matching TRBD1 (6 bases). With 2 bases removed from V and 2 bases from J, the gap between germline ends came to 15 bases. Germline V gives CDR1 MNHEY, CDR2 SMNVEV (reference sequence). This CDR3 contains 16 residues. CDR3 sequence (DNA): TGTGCCAGCAGTTTACGCAGGACAGTCGGACAAGAGACCCAGTACTTC. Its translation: CASSLRRTVGQETQYF.

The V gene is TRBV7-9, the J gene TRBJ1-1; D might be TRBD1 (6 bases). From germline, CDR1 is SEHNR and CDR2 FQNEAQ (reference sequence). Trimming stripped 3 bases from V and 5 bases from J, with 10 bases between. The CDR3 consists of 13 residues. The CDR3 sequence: CASSFSDRTEAFF. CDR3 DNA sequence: TGTGCCAGCAGCTTCTCTGACAGGACTGAAGCTTTCTTT. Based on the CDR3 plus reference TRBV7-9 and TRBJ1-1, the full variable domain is DTGVSQNPRHKITKRGQNVTFRCDPISEHNRLYWYRQTLGQGPEFLTYFQNEAQLEKSRLLSDRFSAERPKGSFSTLEIQRTEQGDSAMYLCASSFSDRTEAFFGQGTRLTVV.

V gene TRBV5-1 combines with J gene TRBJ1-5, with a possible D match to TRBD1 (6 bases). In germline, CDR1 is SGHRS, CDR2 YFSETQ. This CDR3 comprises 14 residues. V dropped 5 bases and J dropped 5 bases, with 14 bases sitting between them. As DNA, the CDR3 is TGCGCCAGCAGTACCACCTCAGGGGATCAGCCCCAGCATTTT. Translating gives CASSTTSGDQPQHF.

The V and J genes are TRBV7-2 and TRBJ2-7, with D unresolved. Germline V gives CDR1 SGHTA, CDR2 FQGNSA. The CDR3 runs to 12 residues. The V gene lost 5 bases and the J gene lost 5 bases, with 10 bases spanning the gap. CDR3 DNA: TGTGCCAGCAGCCATCCCCATAACGAGCAGTACTTC. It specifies CASSHPHNEQYF.

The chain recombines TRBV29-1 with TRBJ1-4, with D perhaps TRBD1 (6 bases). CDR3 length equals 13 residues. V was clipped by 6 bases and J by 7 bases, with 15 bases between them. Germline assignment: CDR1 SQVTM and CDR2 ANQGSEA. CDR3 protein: CSVTSRDTEKLFF. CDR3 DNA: TGCAGCGTGACAAGCCGGGACACTGAAAAACTGTTTTTT.

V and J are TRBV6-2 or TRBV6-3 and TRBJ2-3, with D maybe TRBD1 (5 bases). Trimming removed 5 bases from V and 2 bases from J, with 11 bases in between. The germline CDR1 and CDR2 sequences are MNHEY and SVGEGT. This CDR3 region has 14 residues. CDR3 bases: TGTGCCAGCAGTGGACACATCCTCACAGATACGCAGTATTTT. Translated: CASSGHILTDTQYF.

Here the CDR3 DNA reads TGTGCCAGCAGCTCTTCTTCTGTGGAGGCTGAGCAGTTCTTC. The encoded protein is CASSSSSVEAEQFF. The genes are TRBV7-2 and TRBJ2-1, with a tentative D call TRBD2 (5 bases). V was cut by 4 bases and J by 9 bases, with 16 bases left in between. The CDR3 contains 14 residues. CDR1 and CDR2 (germline): SGHTA, FQGNSA.

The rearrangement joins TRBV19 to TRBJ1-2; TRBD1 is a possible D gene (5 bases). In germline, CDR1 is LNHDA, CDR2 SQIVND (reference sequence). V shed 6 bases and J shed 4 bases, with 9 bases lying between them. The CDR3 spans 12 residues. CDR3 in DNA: TGTGCCAGTAGAACAGGAATCTATGGCTACACCTTC. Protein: CASRTGIYGYTF.

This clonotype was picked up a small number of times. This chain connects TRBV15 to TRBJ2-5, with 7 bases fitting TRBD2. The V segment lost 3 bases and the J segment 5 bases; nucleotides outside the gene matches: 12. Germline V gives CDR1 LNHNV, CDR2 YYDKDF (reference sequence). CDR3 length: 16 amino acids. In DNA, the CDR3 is TGTGCCACCAGCAGCTTGGGAGGGACCCGAGCGGAGACCCAGTACTTC. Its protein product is CATSSLGGTRAETQYF.

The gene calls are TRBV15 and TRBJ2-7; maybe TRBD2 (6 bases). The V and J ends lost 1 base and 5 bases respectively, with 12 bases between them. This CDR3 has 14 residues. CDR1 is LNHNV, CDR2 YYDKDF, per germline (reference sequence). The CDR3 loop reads CATSRALEGDEQYF. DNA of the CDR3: TGTGCCACCAGCAGAGCTCTGGAGGGCGACGAGCAGTACTTC.